The clone carrying this TCR beta chain was seen only once. Its antigen is not known. The CDR3 spans 15 residues. CDR1 is SGHDT and CDR2 is YYEEEE in the germline V gene. Losses at the gene ends were 4 bases for V and 7 bases for J; bases not matched to a gene: 8. This sample stems from a study of shared clonotypes between healthy human individuals. Study as a whole: Per donor, CD8 memory used one plate, CD8 naive used two, CD4 memory used three and CD4 naive used three. Study outcomes and limitations: Shared across a handful of donors were about 4.8% of the naive CD4 clonotypes.

Generated by immunoSEQ multiplex PCR, the TCRdb table keeps only in-frame clones and is missing some. The sample has about 1.5 million clones; over 95% are singletons. This TCR was sampled from a man aged 25-45 years in good health. What was sequenced was naive CD4+ T cells sorted from blood. Subset: CD45RA+ positively selected. The J gene is TRBJ1-4, the V gene TRBV5-6; 9 bases are shared with TRBD1. The CDR3 protein is CASSGPGQGSEKLFF. CDR3 sequence (DNA): TGTGCCAGCAGCGGACCGGGACAGGGAAGTGAAAAACTGTTTTTT.